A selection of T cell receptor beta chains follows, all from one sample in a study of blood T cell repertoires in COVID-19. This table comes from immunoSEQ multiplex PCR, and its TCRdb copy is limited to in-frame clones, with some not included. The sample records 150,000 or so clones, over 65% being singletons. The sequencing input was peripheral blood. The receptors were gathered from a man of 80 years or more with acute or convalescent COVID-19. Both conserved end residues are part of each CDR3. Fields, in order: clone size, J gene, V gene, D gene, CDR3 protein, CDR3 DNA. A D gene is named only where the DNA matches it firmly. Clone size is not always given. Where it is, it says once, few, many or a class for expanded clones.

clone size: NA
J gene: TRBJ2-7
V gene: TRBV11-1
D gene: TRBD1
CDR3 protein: CASSLGGGRYEQYF
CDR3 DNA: TGTGCCAGCAGCTTAGGAGGGGGCAGATACGAGCAGTACTTC

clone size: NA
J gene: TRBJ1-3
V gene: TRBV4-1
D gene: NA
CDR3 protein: CASSQDSWGAGNTIYF
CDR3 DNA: TGCGCCAGCAGCCAAGATAGTTGGGGGGCTGGAAACACCATATATTTT

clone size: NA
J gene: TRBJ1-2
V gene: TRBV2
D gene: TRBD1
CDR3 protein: CASTATGLIGYGYTF
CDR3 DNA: TGTGCCAGCACCGCGACAGGGTTGATTGGATATGGCTACACCTTC

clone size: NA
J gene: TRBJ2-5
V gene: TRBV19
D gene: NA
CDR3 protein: CASSEVRGETQYF
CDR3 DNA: TGTGCCAGTAGTGAAGTCAGGGGAGAGACCCAGTACTTC

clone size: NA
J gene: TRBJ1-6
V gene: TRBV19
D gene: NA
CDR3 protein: CASMGQGNSPLHF
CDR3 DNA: TGTGCCAGTATGGGGCAGGGAAATTCACCCCTCCACTTT

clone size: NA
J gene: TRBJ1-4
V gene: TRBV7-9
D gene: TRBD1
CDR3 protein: CASSKGQTNEKLFF
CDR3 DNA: TGTGCCAGCAGCAAGGGACAGACGAATGAAAAACTGTTTTTT

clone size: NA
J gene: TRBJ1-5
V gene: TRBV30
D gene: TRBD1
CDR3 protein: CAWSRGTLEPQHF
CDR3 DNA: TGTGCCTGGAGCAGGGGGACTCTCGAGCCCCAGCATTTT

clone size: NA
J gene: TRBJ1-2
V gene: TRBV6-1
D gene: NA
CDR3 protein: CASSEGQATNYGYTF
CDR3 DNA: TGTGCCAGCAGTGAAGGACAGGCGACTAACTATGGCTACACCTTC

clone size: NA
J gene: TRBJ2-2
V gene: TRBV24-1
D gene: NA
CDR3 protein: CATRGEGSGELFF
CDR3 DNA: TGTGCCACCCGGGGAGAAGGGTCCGGGGAGCTGTTTTTT

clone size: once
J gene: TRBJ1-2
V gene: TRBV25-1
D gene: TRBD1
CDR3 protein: CASKAGGRDYGYTF
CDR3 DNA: TGTGCCAGCAAGGCAGGGGGACGAGACTATGGCTACACCTTC

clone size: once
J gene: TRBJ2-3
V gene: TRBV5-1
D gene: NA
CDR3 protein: CASSLAARQSTDTQYF
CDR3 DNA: TGCGCCAGCAGCTTGGCCGCTCGACAGAGCACAGATACGCAGTATTTT

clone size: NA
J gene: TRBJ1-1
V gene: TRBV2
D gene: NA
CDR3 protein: CASSRNPIWRAGTEAFF
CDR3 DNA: TGTGCCAGCAGCCGCAATCCGATCTGGCGGGCGGGCACTGAAGCTTTCTTT

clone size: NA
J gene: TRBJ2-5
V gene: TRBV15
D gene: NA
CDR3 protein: CATSRDQQETQYF
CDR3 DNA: TGTGCCACCAGCAGAGATCAGCAAGAGACCCAGTACTTC

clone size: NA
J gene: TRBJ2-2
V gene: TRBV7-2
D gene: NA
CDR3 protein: CASSSQGNLLNTGELFF
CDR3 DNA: TGTGCCAGCAGCTCCCAGGGAAACCTCCTAAACACCGGGGAGCTGTTTTTT

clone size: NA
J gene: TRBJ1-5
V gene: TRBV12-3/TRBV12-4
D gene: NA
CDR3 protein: CASSLERGQPQHF
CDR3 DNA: TGTGCCAGCAGTTTAGAGAGGGGGCAGCCCCAGCATTTT

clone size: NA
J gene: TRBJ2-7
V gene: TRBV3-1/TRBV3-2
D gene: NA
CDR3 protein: CASSHRDSRPPHEQYF
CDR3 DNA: TGTGCCAGCAGCCACCGGGACTCCCGCCCCCCTCATGAGCAGTACTTC

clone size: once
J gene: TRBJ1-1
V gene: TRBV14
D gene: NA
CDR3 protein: CASSPLIVNTEAFF
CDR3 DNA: TGTGCCAGCAGCCCTTTAATTGTGAACACTGAAGCTTTCTTT

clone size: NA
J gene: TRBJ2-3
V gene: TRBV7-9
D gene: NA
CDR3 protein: CASSFRAPSTDTQYF
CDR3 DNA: TGTGCCAGCAGCTTCAGGGCCCCTAGCACAGATACGCAGTATTTT

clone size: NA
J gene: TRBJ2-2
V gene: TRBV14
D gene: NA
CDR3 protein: CASSQLRNTGELFF
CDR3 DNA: TGTGCCAGCAGCCAACTCCGGAACACCGGGGAGCTGTTTTTT

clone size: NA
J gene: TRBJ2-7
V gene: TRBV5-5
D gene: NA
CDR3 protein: CASDQTDTYEQYF
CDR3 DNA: TGTGCCAGCGATCAGACGGACACCTACGAGCAGTACTTC

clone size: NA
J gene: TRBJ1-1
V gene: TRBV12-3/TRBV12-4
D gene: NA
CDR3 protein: CASTRGPEAFF
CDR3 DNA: TGTGCCAGCACCCGCGGCCCTGAAGCTTTCTTT

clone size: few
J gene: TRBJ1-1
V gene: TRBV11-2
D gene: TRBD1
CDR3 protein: CASSGYRGPTLEAFF
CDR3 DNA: TGTGCCAGCAGCGGATACAGGGGCCCAACACTTGAAGCTTTCTTT

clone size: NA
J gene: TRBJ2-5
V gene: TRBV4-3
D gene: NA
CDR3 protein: CASSQEREETQYF
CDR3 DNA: TGCGCCAGCAGCCAAGAACGGGAAGAGACCCAGTACTTC

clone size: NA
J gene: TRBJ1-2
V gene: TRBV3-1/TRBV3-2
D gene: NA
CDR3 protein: CASSQMGSLYYGYTF
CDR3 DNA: TGTGCCAGCAGCCAAATGGGCAGCCTCTACTATGGCTACACCTTC

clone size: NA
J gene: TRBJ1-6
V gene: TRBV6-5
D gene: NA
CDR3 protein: CASSPGRGNSPLHF
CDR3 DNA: TGTGCCAGCAGTCCCGGAAGGGGGAATTCACCCCTCCACTTT

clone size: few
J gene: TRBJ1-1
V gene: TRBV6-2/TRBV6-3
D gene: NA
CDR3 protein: CASSHPGTEAFF
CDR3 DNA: TGTGCCAGCAGTCATCCAGGGACTGAAGCTTTCTTT

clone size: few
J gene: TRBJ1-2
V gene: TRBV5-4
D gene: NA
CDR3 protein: CASSFGQGLDGYTF
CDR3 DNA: TGTGCCAGCAGCTTTGGGCAGGGCTTAGATGGCTACACCTTC

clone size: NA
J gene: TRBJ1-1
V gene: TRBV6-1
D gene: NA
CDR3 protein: CASSEAGRAEAFF
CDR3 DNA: TGTGCCAGCAGTGAAGCTGGGAGGGCTGAAGCTTTCTTT

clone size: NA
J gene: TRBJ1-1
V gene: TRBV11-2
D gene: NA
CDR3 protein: CASSLGTRGNTEAFF
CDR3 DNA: TGTGCCAGCAGCTTAGGTACCCGGGGGAACACTGAAGCTTTCTTT

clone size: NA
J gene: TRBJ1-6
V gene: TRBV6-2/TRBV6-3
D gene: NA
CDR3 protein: CASSFVGAQSPLHF
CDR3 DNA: TGTGCCAGCAGTTTTGTGGGGGCCCAATCACCCCTCCACTTT

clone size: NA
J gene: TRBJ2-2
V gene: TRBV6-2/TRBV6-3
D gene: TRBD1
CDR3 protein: CASTPQDREKTGELFF
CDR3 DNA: TGTGCCAGCACCCCCCAGGACAGGGAGAAAACCGGGGAGCTGTTTTTT

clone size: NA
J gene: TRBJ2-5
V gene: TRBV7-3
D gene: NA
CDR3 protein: CASSQNSRETQYF
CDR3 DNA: TGTGCCAGCAGCCAGAACTCGCGGGAGACCCAGTACTTC

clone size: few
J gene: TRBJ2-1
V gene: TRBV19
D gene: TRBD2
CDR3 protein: CASSSLSAGTSGYNEQFF
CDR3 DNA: TGTGCCAGTAGTAGTCTTTCCGCCGGGACTAGCGGTTACAATGAGCAGTTCTTC

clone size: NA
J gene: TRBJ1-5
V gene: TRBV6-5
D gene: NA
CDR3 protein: CASRLGGTGHQPQHF
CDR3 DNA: TGTGCCAGCAGACTTGGGGGGACGGGGCATCAGCCCCAGCATTTT

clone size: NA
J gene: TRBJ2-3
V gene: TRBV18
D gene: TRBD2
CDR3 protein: CASRLSGTRENTQYF
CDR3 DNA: TGTGCCAGCCGACTTTCCGGGACTAGGGAAAATACGCAGTATTTT

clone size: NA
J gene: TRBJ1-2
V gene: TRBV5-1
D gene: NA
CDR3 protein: CASSLAKEGEGYTF
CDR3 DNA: TGCGCCAGCAGCTTGGCTAAAGAGGGAGAAGGCTACACCTTC

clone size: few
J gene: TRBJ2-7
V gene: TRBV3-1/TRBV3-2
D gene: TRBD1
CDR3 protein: CASSQDRGQGRGWQYF
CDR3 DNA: TGTGCCAGCAGCCAAGATCGGGGACAGGGTCGAGGTTGGCAGTACTTC

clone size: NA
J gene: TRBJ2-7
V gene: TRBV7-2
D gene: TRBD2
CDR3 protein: CASSHPSGGRYEQYF
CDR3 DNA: TGTGCCAGCAGCCACCCTAGCGGGGGGCGCTACGAGCAGTACTTC

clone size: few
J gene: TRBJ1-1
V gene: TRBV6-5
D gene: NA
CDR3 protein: CASSRRGEAFF
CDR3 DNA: TGTGCCAGCAGCCGGCGGGGTGAAGCTTTCTTT

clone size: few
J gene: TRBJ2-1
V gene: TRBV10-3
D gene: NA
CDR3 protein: CAISETNPSYNEQFF
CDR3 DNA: TGTGCCATCAGTGAAACTAACCCTTCCTACAATGAGCAGTTCTTC

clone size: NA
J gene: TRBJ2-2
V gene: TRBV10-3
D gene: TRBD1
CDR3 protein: CAISTGTVFTGELFF
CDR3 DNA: TGTGCCATCAGCACCGGGACAGTCTTCACCGGGGAGCTGTTTTTT

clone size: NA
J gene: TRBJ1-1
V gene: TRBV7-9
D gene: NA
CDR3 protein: CASSLLMDTEAFF
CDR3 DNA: TGTGCCAGCAGCCTACTGATGGACACTGAAGCTTTCTTT

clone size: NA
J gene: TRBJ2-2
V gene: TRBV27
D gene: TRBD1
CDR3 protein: CASSPGTGRTGELFF
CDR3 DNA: TGTGCCAGCAGTCCCGGGACAGGGCGCACCGGGGAGCTGTTTTTT

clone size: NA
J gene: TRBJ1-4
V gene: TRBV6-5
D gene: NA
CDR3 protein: CASSRILGVGEKLFF
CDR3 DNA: TGTGCCAGCAGTCGCATCTTAGGGGTCGGTGAAAAACTGTTTTTT

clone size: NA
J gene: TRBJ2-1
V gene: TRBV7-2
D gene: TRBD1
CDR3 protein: CASSLRDRVNEQFF
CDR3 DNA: TGTGCCAGCAGCCTCCGGGACAGGGTCAATGAGCAGTTCTTC

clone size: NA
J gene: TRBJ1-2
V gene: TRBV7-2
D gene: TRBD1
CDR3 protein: CASSLVRGEVNYGYTF
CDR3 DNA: TGTGCCAGCAGCTTGGTCAGGGGGGAGGTTAACTATGGCTACACCTTC

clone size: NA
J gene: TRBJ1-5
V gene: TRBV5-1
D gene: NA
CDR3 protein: CASSSGLTNQPQHF
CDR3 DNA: TGCGCCAGCAGCTCGGGACTGACTAATCAGCCCCAGCATTTT

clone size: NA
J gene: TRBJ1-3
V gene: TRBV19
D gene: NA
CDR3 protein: CASSTPGGLDTIYF
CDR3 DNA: TGTGCCAGTAGTACCCCGGGGGGGTTGGACACCATATATTTT

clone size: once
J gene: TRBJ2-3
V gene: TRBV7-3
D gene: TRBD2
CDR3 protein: CASSLSGTSGGSTQYF
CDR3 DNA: TGTGCCAGCAGCTTATCCGGGACTAGCGGGGGTTCTACGCAGTATTTT

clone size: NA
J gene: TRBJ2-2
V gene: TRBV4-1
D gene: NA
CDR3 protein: CASSQEGATGELFF
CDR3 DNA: TGCGCCAGCAGCCAAGAGGGGGCCACCGGGGAGCTGTTTTTT

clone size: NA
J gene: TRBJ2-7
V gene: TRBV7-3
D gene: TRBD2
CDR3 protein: CASSLTGGSAREQYF
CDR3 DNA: TGTGCCAGCAGCTTAACCGGGGGGTCCGCTAGGGAGCAGTACTTC

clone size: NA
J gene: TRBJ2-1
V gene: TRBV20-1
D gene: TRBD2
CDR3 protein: CSASRLAEQFF
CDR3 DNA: TGCAGTGCTAGCAGACTAGCGGAGCAGTTCTTC

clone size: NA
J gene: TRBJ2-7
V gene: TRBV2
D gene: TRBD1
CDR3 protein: CASNTGQGRASEQYF
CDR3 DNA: TGTGCCAGCAACACCGGACAGGGAAGGGCCAGCGAGCAGTACTTC

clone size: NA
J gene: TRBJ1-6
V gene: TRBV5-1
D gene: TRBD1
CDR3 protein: CASSLGGTGEYNSPLHF
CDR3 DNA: TGCGCCAGCAGCTTGGGGGGGACAGGGGAGTATAATTCACCCCTCCACTTT

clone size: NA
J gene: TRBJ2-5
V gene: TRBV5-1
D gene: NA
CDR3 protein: CASSRQAIQETQYF
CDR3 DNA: TGCGCCAGCAGCCGGCAGGCAATCCAAGAGACCCAGTACTTC

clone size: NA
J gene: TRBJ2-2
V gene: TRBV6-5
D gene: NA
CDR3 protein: CASRPGQNTGELFF
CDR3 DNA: TGTGCCAGCAGGCCGGGACAGAACACCGGGGAGCTGTTTTTT

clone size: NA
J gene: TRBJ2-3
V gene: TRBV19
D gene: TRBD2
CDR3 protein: CASRDPGGSTDTQYF
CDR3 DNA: TGTGCCAGTAGAGACCCCGGGGGGAGCACAGATACGCAGTATTTT